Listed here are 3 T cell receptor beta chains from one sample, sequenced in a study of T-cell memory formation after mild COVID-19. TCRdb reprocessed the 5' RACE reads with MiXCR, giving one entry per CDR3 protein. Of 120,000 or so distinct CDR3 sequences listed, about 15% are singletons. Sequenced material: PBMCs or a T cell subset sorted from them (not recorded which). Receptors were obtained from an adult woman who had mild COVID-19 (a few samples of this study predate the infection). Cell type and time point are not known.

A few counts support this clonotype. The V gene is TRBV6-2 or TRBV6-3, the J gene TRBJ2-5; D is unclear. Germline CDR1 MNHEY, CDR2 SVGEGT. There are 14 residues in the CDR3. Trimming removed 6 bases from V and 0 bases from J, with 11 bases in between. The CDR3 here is CASRVRRNQETQYF. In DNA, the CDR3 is TGTGCCAGCAGAGTCCGGCGGAACCAAGAGACCCAGTACTTC.

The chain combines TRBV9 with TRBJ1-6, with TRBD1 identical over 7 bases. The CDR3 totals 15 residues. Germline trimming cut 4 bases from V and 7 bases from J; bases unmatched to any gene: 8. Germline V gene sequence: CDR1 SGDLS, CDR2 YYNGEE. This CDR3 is CASSSRGTENSPLHF. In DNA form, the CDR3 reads TGTGCCAGCAGCTCACGAGGGACAGAGAATTCACCCCTCCACTTT.

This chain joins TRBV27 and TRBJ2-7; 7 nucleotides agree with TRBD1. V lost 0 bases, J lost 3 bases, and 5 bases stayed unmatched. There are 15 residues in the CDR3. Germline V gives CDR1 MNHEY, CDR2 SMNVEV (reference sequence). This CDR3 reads CASSLSFGTVYEQYF. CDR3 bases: TGTGCCAGCAGTTTATCGTTCGGGACAGTCTACGAGCAGTACTTC.